This T cell receptor beta chain was captured by sequencing in a study of beta chain features in type 1 diabetes. Study results and caveats: At VDJ recombination sites, type 1 diabetes patients had fewer insertions and more deleted nucleotides.

CDR3 length equals 11 residues. CDR1 is SQVTM and CDR2 is ANQGSEA in the germline V gene. V gave up 7 bases and J gave up 1 base, with 6 bases separating them. Since all of the isolated RNA was reverse transcribed, expressed TCRB transcripts were what got sequenced. Using immunoSEQ multiplex PCR, the repertoire was profiled, and TCRdb retains in-frame clones only, with some absent. This table holds around 450,000 clones, about an eighth found once. This clone has more than one count but fewer than ten. What it recognizes is unknown. The sample was naive CD4+ T cells from blood. The genes are TRBV29-1 and TRBJ2-3, with D unresolved. The sequence came from a woman under 30 in good health. In DNA, the CDR3 is TGCAGCGCCCGCCGCACAGATACGCAGTATTTT. Its protein product is CSARRTDTQYF.